Listed below are T cell receptor beta chains from one sample, sequenced in a study of memory CD4+ T cells and cytomegalovirus serostatus. Produced via immunoSEQ multiplex PCR; TCRdb's table is partial and in-frame only. The sample holds 52,000 or so clones, roughly four fifths seen once. Sample: memory CD4+ T cells from blood. The receptor source for this set is an adult in good health and CMV-seronegative. The CDR3 runs from the conserved cysteine through the conserved F or W. A D gene is named only where the DNA matches it firmly. The size of a clone is reported for some rows only, either as once, few or many, or as a class for expanded clones.

clone_size | j_call | d_call | v_call | cdr3_nt | cdr3_aa
NA | TRBJ1-1 | NA | TRBV29-1 | TGCAGCGTTGGAGAACTACCGAACACTGAAGCTTTCTTT | CSVGELPNTEAFF
NA | TRBJ1-1 | TRBD1 | TRBV10-2 | TGCGCCAGCAGTGACAGGGGGCTTATAGGCACTGAAGCTTTCTTT | CASSDRGLIGTEAFF
NA | TRBJ1-1 | NA | TRBV10-3 | TGTGCCATCAGTGAGAGTAAGGGACCGAACACTGAAGCTTTCTTT | CAISESKGPNTEAFF
NA | TRBJ2-1 | NA | TRBV2 | TGTGCCAGCAGACGGGACACCTCCTACAATGAGCAGTTCTTC | CASRRDTSYNEQFF
NA | TRBJ2-1 | NA | TRBV7-8 | TGTGCCAGCAGCTCCCGACAGGTTGCCTACAATGAGCAGTTCTTC | CASSSRQVAYNEQFF
NA | TRBJ2-3 | NA | TRBV27 | TGTGCCAGCAGTTTAAGCCTCGTTACCACAGATACGCAGTATTTT | CASSLSLVTTDTQYF
NA | TRBJ2-1 | TRBD2 | TRBV4-3 | TGCGCCAGCAGCCAAGGTAGCGGGAGCTACAATGAGCAGTTCTTC | CASSQGSGSYNEQFF
NA | TRBJ2-1 | NA | TRBV4-1 | TGCGCCAGCAGCCAAGGGGACTACAATGAGCAGTTCTTC | CASSQGDYNEQFF
few | TRBJ1-1 | NA | TRBV9 | TGTGCCAGCAGCGTAGGAACCGACGGTACAGCCGAAGCTTTCTTT | CASSVGTDGTAEAFF
NA | TRBJ1-2 | NA | TRBV18 | TGTGCCAGCTCATGGGGGGAGTATGGCTACACCTTC | CASSWGEYGYTF
NA | TRBJ2-3 | NA | TRBV11-2 | TGTGCCAGCAGCTTAGACCCCCCCCCGACCTTGACGGATACGCAGTATTTT | CASSLDPPPTLTDTQYF